This T cell receptor beta chain was recovered during a study of regulatory T cells in long-lasting Graves disease. Both iRepertoire HTBI primers and Arm-PCR of CDR3 regions were used to build the TCR beta libraries. From the multiplex PCR reads, TCRdb called clonotypes with MiXCR, one entry per CDR3 protein. The data contain a few hundred thousand distinct CDR3 sequences, roughly a quarter of them singletons. As to time point: persistent/refractory GD, antithyroid drugs over 5 years with positive TRAb. RNA isolated from PBMCs was used to make the TCR library. Deletions cut 2 bases from V and 1 base from J, with 6 bases between. The CDR3 loop spans 13 amino acids. From germline, CDR1 is MNHEY and CDR2 SVGEGT. This clonotype was seen repeatedly, ten times or more.

The TCR sequence derives from a female donor with Graves disease. The input for sequencing was peripheral blood mononuclear cells (PBMCs), taken when the disease was refractory, from a patient treated with antithyroid drugs. The V gene is TRBV6-2 or TRBV6-3, the J gene TRBJ2-7; D remains unclear. The chain's CDR3 is CASSYSLSYEQYF. CDR3 nucleotides: TGTGCCAGCAGTTACAGTTTGTCCTACGAGCAGTACTTC.